Listed here are 23 T cell receptor beta chains from one sample, sequenced in a study of blood T cell repertoires in COVID-19. The table came from immunoSEQ multiplex PCR; TCRdb's copy has only in-frame clones and leaves some out. The sample shows 86,000 or so clones, roughly 78% of them seen only once. Specimen: peripheral blood. These TCRs come from a woman aged 80 or older with acute or convalescent COVID-19.

This rearrangement joins TRBV7-3 to TRBJ1-2, with 7 bases lining up with TRBD1. The CDR3 is made up of 18 amino acids. Germline loops: CDR1 SGHTA, CDR2 FQGTGA. V trimming: 2 bases; J trimming: 0 bases; junction bases outside the gene matches: 12. The DNA of the CDR3 is TGTGCCAGCAGCTTACCCCGCACGGGGGGGACAGCTAACTATGGCTACACCTTC. Translation gives CASSLPRTGGTANYGYTF. The full variable domain, completed using reference TRBV7-3 and TRBJ1-2, is GAGVSQTPSNKVTEKGKYVELRCDPISGHTALYWYRQSLGQGPEFLIYFQGTGAADDSGLPNDRFFAVRPEGSVSTLKIQRTERGDSAVYLCASSLPRTGGTANYGYTFGSGTRLTVV.

The count of this clone is one. The chain has TRBV18 and TRBJ2-7; D might be TRBD2 (5 bases). The V gene lost 2 bases and the J gene lost 6 bases, with 17 bases spanning the gap. CDR1 is KGHSH and CDR2 is LQKENI in the germline V gene. The CDR3 is 15 amino acids. The CDR3 coding sequence is TGTGCCAGCTCACCAAGGTCAAGTCTCCGGGGCGAGCAGTACTTC. Translating gives CASSPRSSLRGEQYF.

This chain joins TRBV19 and TRBJ2-2; 7 bases agree with TRBD2. Trimming cost V 8 bases and J 0 bases; bases outside gene matches: 0. CDR1 LNHDA and CDR2 SQIVND come from the germline V gene (reference sequence). This CDR3 has 13 amino acids. The CDR3 DNA follows: TGTGCCAGTGCGGGAGCGAACACCGGGGAGCTGTTTTTT. This translates into CASAGANTGELFF.

This clone has a handful of counts. The chain combines TRBV10-3 with TRBJ1-1, with D perhaps matching TRBD1 (6 bases). Per germline, CDR1 ENHRY and CDR2 SYGVKD. This CDR3 is built from 11 residues. Trimming removed 4 bases from V and 10 bases from J, with 10 bases in between. The CDR3 DNA follows: TGTGCCATCAGTGGGGAGGGGGGAGCTTTCTTT. It yields the protein CAISGEGGAFF.

This chain links TRBV11-2 with TRBJ2-6; a possible D gene is TRBD1 (5 bases). Germline lookup yields CDR1 SGHAT and CDR2 FQNNGV. CDR3 length: 18 residues. V dropped 5 bases and J dropped 0 bases, with 17 bases sitting between them. This chain's CDR3 is CASSPIRTPRSGANVLTF. The CDR3 DNA is TGTGCCAGCAGCCCGATCAGGACACCCCGCTCTGGGGCCAACGTCCTGACTTTC. Together with reference TRBV11-2 and TRBJ2-6, the CDR3 gives the full variable domain: EAGVAQSPRYKIIEKRQSVAFWCNPISGHATLYWYQQILGQGPKLLIQFQNNGVVDDSQLPKDRFSAERLKGVDSTLKIQPAKLEDSAVYLCASSPIRTPRSGANVLTFGAGSRLTVL.

The V call is TRBV15, the J call TRBJ1-2, with D hard to call. V was trimmed by 0 bases and J by 6 bases, leaving 14 bases between them. The CDR3 runs 15 residues. Germline values: CDR1 LNHNV, CDR2 YYDKDF (reference sequence). The CDR3 bases are TGTGCCACCAGCAGAGAAATAAACTTGAGGGATGGCTACACCTTC. It specifies CATSREINLRDGYTF.

The chain uses TRBV24-1 and TRBJ2-5, with D perhaps matching TRBD1 (6 bases). The V and J ends lost 3 bases and 5 bases respectively, with 15 bases between them. Germline assignment: CDR1 KGHDR and CDR2 SFDVKD. The length of the CDR3 is 15 residues. The CDR3 bases are TGTGCCACCAGTGATCCCGACAGGTTCGGGGAGACCCAGTACTTC. Protein sequence: CATSDPDRFGETQYF.

V usage is TRBV28 and J usage is TRBJ2-7, with D perhaps matching TRBD2 (5 bases). Trimming pared 6 bases from V and 1 base from J, leaving 10 bases between. The CDR3 sequence is 13 residues long. Germline CDR1 MDHEN, CDR2 SYDVKM. In nucleotides, the CDR3 is TGTGCCAGCAGCCGGACTCCTTCCTACGAGCAGTACTTC. Residues: CASSRTPSYEQYF.

The rearrangement uses TRBV7-9 and TRBJ2-1; unclear D gene. The CDR3 contains 13 residues. The germline gives CDR1 SEHNR, CDR2 FQNEAQ (reference sequence). V shed 3 bases and J shed 5 bases, with 8 bases lying between them. The CDR3 protein is CASSFLGDNEQFF. The CDR3 region has the DNA TGTGCCAGCAGCTTTCTCGGTGACAATGAGCAGTTCTTC.

The chain combines TRBV7-2 with TRBJ2-1, with 8 bases lining up with TRBD2. Germline CDR1 and CDR2: SGHTA and FQGNSA. V dropped 5 bases and J dropped 2; count of bases not matched to a gene: 2. The CDR3 length is 14 residues. CDR3 loop: CASSPTSAYNEQFF. DNA of the CDR3: TGTGCCAGCAGCCCGACTAGCGCCTACAATGAGCAGTTCTTC.

The chain combines TRBV5-1 with TRBJ1-2; D gene unclear. The ends were cut back, 1 base at V and 4 bases at J, with 11 bases in the middle. The CDR3 contains 14 residues. Germline values: CDR1 SGHRS, CDR2 YFSETQ. The CDR3 loop reads CASSLQADTYGYTF. CDR3 DNA sequence: TGCGCCAGCAGCTTGCAGGCCGACACCTATGGCTACACCTTC.

V gene TRBV7-9 combines with J gene TRBJ2-7, with a tentative D call TRBD1 (5 bases). The CDR3 contains 15 residues. CDR1 is SEHNR, CDR2 FQNEAQ, per germline (reference sequence). The ends were cut back, 0 bases at V and 4 bases at J, with 13 bases in the middle. Here the CDR3 DNA reads TGTGCCAGCAGCTTAGCAGGGGCAGATTTTTACGAGCAGTACTTC. Translation gives CASSLAGADFYEQYF.

The gene calls are TRBV6-1 and TRBJ2-7; D possibly corresponds to TRBD2 (6 bases). The CDR3 loop spans 16 amino acids. CDR1 MNHNS and CDR2 SASEGT come from the germline V gene. V gave up 1 base and J gave up 2 bases, with 15 bases separating them. Written as DNA, the CDR3 is TGTGCCAGCAGTGAAGTAGGCGGGACGGGGACCTACGAGCAGTACTTC. Its translation is CASSEVGGTGTYEQYF.

V and J are TRBV15 and TRBJ2-1; possible D gene TRBD2, 5 bases. Germline lookup yields CDR1 LNHNV and CDR2 YYDKDF (reference sequence). With 0 bases removed from V and 14 bases from J, the gap between germline ends came to 8 bases. The CDR3 length is 11 residues. CDR3 DNA: TGTGCCACCAGCAGAGAGAAGGAGGAGTTCTTC. This gives the protein CATSREKEEFF.

J is TRBJ1-5 and V is TRBV19, with D perhaps TRBD1 (5 bases). From germline, CDR1 is LNHDA and CDR2 SQIVND (reference sequence). The ends were cut back, 3 bases at V and 3 bases at J, with 15 bases in the middle. This CDR3 contains 16 residues. CDR3 protein: CASSISDQGNNQPQHF. The CDR3, as DNA: TGTGCCAGTAGTATTTCCGATCAGGGCAACAATCAGCCCCAGCATTTT. Filled out from reference TRBV19 and TRBJ1-5, the complete variable domain reads DGGITQSPKYLFRKEGQNVTLSCEQNLNHDAMYWYRQDPGQGLRLIYYSQIVNDFQKGDIAEGYSVSREKKESFPLTVTSAQKNPTAFYLCASSISDQGNNQPQHFGDGTRLSIL.

The chain uses TRBV2 and TRBJ1-6; tentative D call: TRBD1 (5 bases). The CDR3 runs to 15 residues. Trimming shortened V by 2 bases and J by 7 bases, and 12 bases separated the two germline ends. The V gene's germline CDR1 is SNHLY and CDR2 FYNNEI. The CDR3 DNA sequence: TGTGCCAGCAGTGAAATGGGGCCGAAAAATTCACCCCTCCACTTT. Its translation is CASSEMGPKNSPLHF. Full variable domain (missing parts from reference TRBV2 and TRBJ1-6): EPEVTQTPSHQVTQMGQEVILRCVPISNHLYFYWYRQILGQKVEFLVSFYNNEISEKSEIFDDQFSVERPDGSNFTLKIRSTKLEDSAMYFCASSEMGPKNSPLHFGNGTRLTVT.

The gene calls are TRBV10-3 and TRBJ2-3, with 11 bases matching TRBD2. Germline-derived CDR1 and CDR2 are ENHRY and SYGVKD. CDR3 length equals 15 residues. V shed 9 bases, J shed 5 bases, and the junction held 10 bases outside the gene matches. The CDR3 here is CAITSDGTSGDTQYF. The CDR3 DNA follows: TGTGCCATTACTTCGGATGGGACTAGCGGAGATACGCAGTATTTT.

V and J are TRBV11-2 and TRBJ2-2, with 10 bases identical to TRBD2. Per germline, CDR1 SGHAT and CDR2 FQNNGV. V shed 3 bases, J shed 4 bases, and the junction held 11 bases outside the gene matches. The CDR3 loop spans 18 amino acids. CDR3 in amino acids: CASSLGASGSTGTGELFF. As DNA, the CDR3 is TGTGCCAGCAGCTTGGGGGCTAGCGGGAGTACGGGCACCGGGGAGCTGTTTTTT.

The chain has TRBV5-4 and TRBJ2-1; 10 bases map to TRBD2. Germline CDR1 is SGHNT and CDR2 is YYREEE (reference sequence). The CDR3 runs to 16 residues. Trimming at V came to 0 bases and at J to 2 bases, leaving 2 bases not matched to a gene. The CDR3, as DNA: TGTGCCAGCAGCTTGGCAAGCGGGGGGGCCTACAATGAGCAGTTCTTC. Translation: CASSLASGGAYNEQFF.

The chain links TRBV5-1 to TRBJ1-1, with 8 bases aligning to TRBD1. The V gene end was trimmed by 1 base and the J gene end by 2 bases; junction bases not matched to a gene: 4. The CDR3 sequence is 15 residues long. Looked up from germline, CDR1 is SGHRS and CDR2 is YFSETQ. In DNA, the CDR3 is TGCGCCAGCAGCTTGTGGGGACAGGCAAACACTGAAGCTTTCTTT. Translating it yields CASSLWGQANTEAFF.

The chain uses TRBV27 and TRBJ1-1, with D possibly matching TRBD1 (5 bases). Trimming took off 0 bases at V and 4 bases at J, with 12 bases between the two ends. The CDR3 is 15 residues long. Germline V gene lookup returns CDR1 MNHEY and CDR2 SMNVEV (reference sequence). The CDR3 DNA reads as TGTGCCAGCAGTTTATCGCCTGGGGCGGTCACTGAAGCTTTCTTT. As protein: CASSLSPGAVTEAFF.

This clone was counted once. This chain links TRBV11-2 with TRBJ2-5; 7 bases fit TRBD1. V dropped 4 bases and J dropped 4; count of bases not matched to a gene: 6. This CDR3 has 14 amino acids. The germline CDR1 and CDR2 sequences are SGHAT and FQNNGV. CDR3: CASSWGTVRETQYF. The CDR3 DNA follows: TGTGCCAGCAGCTGGGGGACAGTCAGAGAGACCCAGTACTTC. Combining the CDR3 with reference TRBV11-2 and TRBJ2-5 gives the whole variable domain EAGVAQSPRYKIIEKRQSVAFWCNPISGHATLYWYQQILGQGPKLLIQFQNNGVVDDSQLPKDRFSAERLKGVDSTLKIQPAKLEDSAVYLCASSWGTVRETQYFGPGTRLLVL.

The chain couples TRBV5-6 to TRBJ2-3; 15 nucleotides agree with TRBD2. The CDR3 spans 17 residues. The trim removed 4 bases at V and 4 bases at J, leaving 7 bases unmatched. Per germline, CDR1 SGHDT and CDR2 YYEEEE. CDR3 in DNA: TGTGCCAGCAGCGGGGGACTAGCGGGAGGACCCTCAGATACGCAGTATTTT. Its protein product is CASSGGLAGGPSDTQYF.